This T cell receptor (beta chain) originates from a study of Ad26.COV2.S vaccination and SARS-CoV-2 variants. Regarding treatment: around 19 received Ad26.COV2.S at low or high dose, single or two shots; several received placebo; per-sample allocation not given. After the first vaccine or placebo injection, samples were drawn on day 63. Method: immunoSEQ multiplex PCR; TCRdb's copy keeps in-frame clones and lacks some. The sample lists 300,000 to 400,000 clones; 86% were seen once. The sequence derives from a person aged 18-60 years who received the Ad26.COV2.S COVID-19 vaccine or a placebo. The specimen was peripheral blood, collected in a trial of Ad26.COV2.S vaccine versus placebo.

Here the CDR3 reads CASSYSISGLEKLFF. CDR3 DNA: TGTGCCAGCAGTTACTCGATTTCAGGGTTGGAAAAACTGTTTTTT. This chain links TRBV6-5 with TRBJ1-4; tentative D call: TRBD1 (5 bases). Per germline, CDR1 MNHEY and CDR2 SVGAGI. The CDR3 is made up of 15 amino acids. V gave up 0 bases and J gave up 8 bases, with 13 bases separating them.